The 14 T cell receptor beta chains given below trace back to one sample, sequenced in a study of follicular helper T cells after annual influenza vaccination. Assay used: immunoSEQ multiplex PCR; TCRdb lists only in-frame clones, some missing. The sample includes about 1,200 clones, 86% of them seen just once. As to time point: 2015-2016 season, 7 days after influenza vaccination. The sample consisted of CXCR5+ CD38- circulating T follicular helper cells from blood, taken 7 days after influenza vaccination. Sample subset: circulating Tfh, non-naive CD4+CXCR5+PD-1+ (ICOS+CD38+ or ICOS-CD38-). Receptors originate from an adult who received the influenza vaccine.

The rearrangement uses TRBV5-1 and TRBJ2-7, with 7 bases matching TRBD1. The ends lost 0 bases at V and 7 bases at J; junction bases unmatched: 13. Germline loops: CDR1 SGHRS, CDR2 YFSETQ. This CDR3 contains 16 residues. The CDR3 DNA reads TGCGCCAGCAGCTTGGTTCCGGGGACAGTTCTAGGAGAGCAGTACTTC. Translated, it gives CASSLVPGTVLGEQYF.

The V and J genes are TRBV27 and TRBJ1-2; 10 bases match TRBD1. CDR1 and CDR2 from the germline V gene are MNHEY and SMNVEV (reference sequence). Trimming cost V 7 bases and J 3 bases; bases outside gene matches: 5. The CDR3 runs 14 residues. The CDR3 sequence: CASTPGTGDYGYTF. The CDR3 DNA sequence: TGTGCCAGCACCCCTGGGACAGGGGACTATGGCTACACCTTC.

The chain has TRBV10-3 and TRBJ1-5; TRBD1 matches at 9 bases. The CDR3 contains 18 residues. Per the germline V gene, CDR1 is ENHRY and CDR2 is SYGVKD. V shed 0 bases and J 3 bases; nucleotides not matched to a gene: 9. Written as DNA, the CDR3 is TGTGCCATCAGTGAGTCCCGGACAGGGGATTCCATCAATCAGCCCCAGCATTTT. Its translation is CAISESRTGDSINQPQHF.

The chain joins TRBV27 to TRBJ2-5; D possibly corresponds to TRBD2 (6 bases). The ends were cut back, 3 bases at V and 4 bases at J, with 9 bases in the middle. The CDR3 loop spans 13 amino acids. The germline CDR1 and CDR2 sequences are MNHEY and SMNVEV (reference sequence). Here the CDR3 DNA reads TGTGCCAGCAGTTTTGGGGGAGGAGAGACCCAGTACTTC. This encodes CASSFGGGETQYF.

The chain recombines TRBV19 with TRBJ2-1; the D gene is possibly TRBD2 (5 bases). The germline V gene has CDR1 LNHDA and CDR2 SQIVND (reference sequence). This CDR3 has 16 amino acids. V lost 3 bases and J lost 3, with 15 bases in between. CDR3 nucleotide sequence: TGTGCCAGTAGTATGAGGTACCCGGGGATCTACAATGAGCAGTTCTTC. Encoded protein: CASSMRYPGIYNEQFF.

A remark on this clone: A read error may account for a junction end that differs from germline. The V and J genes are TRBV28 and TRBJ2-7; 8 positions match TRBD1. There are 14 residues in the CDR3. CDR1 is MDHEN and CDR2 is SYDVKM in the germline V gene. This CDR3 reads CASSLSGGSYEQCF. CDR3 in DNA: TGTGCCAGCAGTTTGTCAGGGGGCTCCTACGAGCAGTGCTTC.

The rearrangement joins TRBV5-1 to TRBJ1-3; TRBD1 is a possible D gene (5 bases). The V gene's germline CDR1 is SGHRS and CDR2 YFSETQ. The length of the CDR3 is 15 residues. V shed 5 bases and J shed 0 bases, with 12 bases lying between them. DNA for the CDR3: TGCGCCAGCAGGCGATTCGGGGGCTCTGGAAACACCATATATTTT. As protein: CASRRFGGSGNTIYF.

This rearrangement joins TRBV6-1 to TRBJ2-1; D possibly corresponds to TRBD1 (6 bases). Trimming took off 4 bases at V and 8 bases at J, with 15 bases between the two ends. The CDR3 totals 14 residues. Per the germline V gene, CDR1 is MNHNS and CDR2 is SASEGT. The CDR3, as DNA: TGTGCCAGCAGTGGGCGGACAGATTTGGATGAGCAGTTCTTC. It codes for CASSGRTDLDEQFF.

The CDR3 DNA is TGTGCCAGCAGCCTGGCTAGCGGGGATTACAATGAGCAGTTCTTC. This encodes CASSLASGDYNEQFF. The chain has TRBV5-4 and TRBJ2-1; 9 bases map to TRBD2. The V gene end was trimmed by 4 bases and the J gene end by 4 bases; junction bases not matched to a gene: 6. The CDR3 is 15 amino acids. Germline V gene sequence: CDR1 SGHNT, CDR2 YYREEE (reference sequence). The complete variable domain, with remaining parts taken from reference TRBV5-4 and TRBJ2-1, reads ETGVTQSPTHLIKTRGQQVTLRCSSQSGHNTVSWYQQALGQGPQFIFQYYREEENGRGNFPPRFSGLQFPNYSSELNVNALELDDSALYLCASSLASGDYNEQFFGPGTRLTVL.

The rearrangement joins TRBV7-6 to TRBJ2-5; no reliable D call. Germline-derived CDR1 and CDR2 are SGHVS and FNYEAQ. The CDR3 has 12 residues. Trimming left V 7 bases short and J 1 base short, with 7 bases between. CDR3 bases: TGTGCCAGCAACCAGCTCCAAGAGACCCAGTACTTC. Protein sequence: CASNQLQETQYF. The variable domain in full, completed from reference TRBV7-6 and TRBJ2-5, reads GAGVSQSPRYKVTKRGQDVALRCDPISGHVSLYWYRQALGQGPEFLTYFNYEAQQDKSGLPNDRFSAERPEGSISTLTIQRTEQRDSAMYRCASNQLQETQYFGPGTRLLVL.

The V call is TRBV7-9, the J call TRBJ2-3; D is tentatively TRBD1 or TRBD2 (5 bases each). CDR1 and CDR2 from the germline V gene are SEHNR and FQNEAQ (reference sequence). V lost 5 bases to trimming and J lost 1 base, with 10 bases between them. The CDR3 is made up of 14 amino acids. The CDR3 sequence: CASSKLGGTDTQYF. The CDR3 nucleotides are TGTGCCAGCAGCAAATTGGGGGGCACAGATACGCAGTATTTT.

This chain uses TRBV15 with TRBJ2-3; tentatively, D is TRBD2 (5 bases). The CDR3 consists of 13 residues. The germline V and J ends were trimmed by 3 bases and 11 bases, with 15 bases remaining between them. CDR1 and CDR2 (germline): LNHNV, YYDKDF (reference sequence). The CDR3 DNA sequence: TGTGCCACCAGCAGCCGGGGAAGAGAAGTGCAGTATTTT. Protein: CATSSRGREVQYF.

V gene TRBV6-1 combines with J gene TRBJ1-5; 7 bases align to TRBD1. The ends lost 5 bases at V and 9 bases at J; junction bases unmatched: 10. Germline CDR1 is MNHNS and CDR2 is SASEGT. This CDR3 has 14 amino acids. The CDR3 loop is CASSPRQGRMPQHF. The CDR3 region has the DNA TGTGCCAGCAGTCCACGACAGGGAAGGATGCCCCAGCATTTT.

The chain has TRBV6-6 and TRBJ2-7; D ambiguous. The germline V gene has CDR1 MNHNY and CDR2 SVGAGI (reference sequence). The CDR3 covers 13 residues. V gave up 2 bases and J gave up 4 bases, with 9 bases separating them. DNA of the CDR3: TGTGCCAGCAGTTACCCCCCCGATTACGAGCAGTACTTC. Residues: CASSYPPDYEQYF.